These 20 T cell receptor beta chains were sequenced from one sample in a study of vaccination and CD4 T cells after COVID-19. No antigen has been identified for these receptors. Sequencing of cultured CD4+ T cell DNA used the Oncomine TCR Beta short-read assay. TCRdb re-analysed the PCR reads in MiXCR, keeping a single row per CDR3 protein. The repertoire holds under 30,000 distinct CDR3 sequences, with roughly 46% as singletons. As for time point: late sampling 161 to 241 days after vaccination in three convalescent patients. Treatment noted: approximately nine-day PBMC culture with coronavirus spike peptide pools or control peptides (ViraFEST assay). The sequencing used CD4+ T cells from blood, cultured in vitro, collected about 7 months after SARS-CoV-2 vaccination. The receptors were gathered from a human donor who had recovered from COVID-19.

Here the CDR3 DNA reads TGTGCCAGCAGTTTGGGTTGGGGAGGGCGGGGGCTGGCCACTGAAGCTTTCTTT. It yields the protein CASSLGWGGRGLATEAFF. The rearrangement joins TRBV28 to TRBJ1-1, with D tentatively TRBD1 (6 bases). Deletions cut 3 bases from V and 4 bases from J, with 24 bases between. CDR1 is MDHEN, CDR2 SYDVKM, per germline. This CDR3 region has 18 residues.

This sequence joins TRBV7-9 and TRBJ2-1; D is uncertain. The V gene's germline CDR1 is SEHNR and CDR2 FQNEAQ (reference sequence). Trimming took off 5 bases at V and 9 bases at J, with 8 bases between the two ends. The CDR3 length is 11 residues. This CDR3 is CASSQGSEQFF. Written as DNA, the CDR3 is TGTGCCAGCAGCCAAGGCAGTGAGCAGTTCTTC.

This clonotype was seen more than once but under ten times. The CDR3 DNA sequence: TGTGCCAGCAGCTTAGAATTAGGGACCCAGTACTTC. It codes for CASSLELGTQYF. The chain recombines TRBV7-9 with TRBJ2-5; D unclear. V was shortened by 1 base and J by 7 bases, with 7 bases between the two germline ends. The CDR3 extends over 12 amino acids. From germline, CDR1 is SEHNR and CDR2 FQNEAQ (reference sequence). The whole variable domain, filled in from reference TRBV7-9 and TRBJ2-5, reads DTGVSQNPRHKITKRGQNVTFRCDPISEHNRLYWYRQTLGQGPEFLTYFQNEAQLEKSRLLSDRFSAERPKGSFSTLEIQRTEQGDSAMYLCASSLELGTQYFGPGTRLLVL.

This clonotype counts as medium-sized (0.01 to 0.1%). V is TRBV10-3 and J is TRBJ2-3; D is unresolved. Germline values: CDR1 ENHRY, CDR2 SYGVKD. V lost 1 base and J 4 bases, leaving 3 bases between the germline ends. The CDR3 totals 12 residues. CDR3: CAISELADTQYF. CDR3 sequence (DNA): TGTGCCATCAGTGAGTTGGCAGATACGCAGTATTTT.

Worth noting for this clonotype: Without the conserved terminal phenylalanine or tryptophan, this CDR3 likely stems from a read error. The J gene is TRBJ2-3, the V gene TRBV24-1, with D possibly TRBD2 on 7 matching bases. Trimming took 3 bases from V and 6 from J, leaving 18 bases between them. The CDR3 runs to 16 residues. Germline-derived CDR1 and CDR2 are KGHDR and SFDVKD. In nucleotides, the CDR3 is TGTGCCACCAGTGATCCCCCTAGGGGGGGGCAGGATACGCAGTATCTT. This encodes CATSDPPRGGQDTQYL.

The sample holds a few counts of this clonotype. The chain joins TRBV20-1 to TRBJ2-5; either TRBD1 or TRBD2 may supply D (5 bases each). CDR3 size: 13 residues. The germline gives CDR1 DFQATT, CDR2 SNEGSKA (reference sequence). Deletions cut 1 base from V and 4 bases from J, with 10 bases between. The DNA for the CDR3 is TGCAGTGCTAGAGCGCCGGGGCGAGAGACCCAGTACTTC. It is translated as CSARAPGRETQYF.

V usage is TRBV20-1 and J usage is TRBJ2-1; 7 bases agree with TRBD2. The CDR3 consists of 16 residues. Germline V lookup: CDR1 DFQATT, CDR2 SNEGSKA (reference sequence). The V segment lost 4 bases and the J segment 0 bases; nucleotides outside the gene matches: 9. The DNA for the CDR3 is TGCAGTGCTATCCATCATAAGCGGGGCTCCTACAATGAGCAGTTCTTC. This translates into CSAIHHKRGSYNEQFF.

The chain links TRBV5-5 to TRBJ2-5; maybe TRBD2 (6 bases). The CDR3 is 13 residues long. From germline, CDR1 is SGHKS and CDR2 YYEKEE (reference sequence). V was clipped by 4 bases and J by 5 bases, with 12 bases between them. The CDR3: CASSREFKETQYF. In nucleotides, the CDR3 is TGTGCCAGCAGCCGGGAGTTCAAGGAGACCCAGTACTTC.

The chain uses TRBV6-5 and TRBJ1-1; possible D gene TRBD1, 6 bases. V gave up 0 bases and J gave up 1 base, with 15 bases separating them. This CDR3 contains 17 residues. Germline CDR1 MNHEY, CDR2 SVGAGI. The CDR3 coding sequence is TGTGCCAGCAGTTACTCTCCCCACACAGGGTGGAACACTGAAGCTTTCTTT. Translated, it gives CASSYSPHTGWNTEAFF.

The chain links TRBV19 to TRBJ1-5; weak D call: TRBD1 (6 bases). CDR1 LNHDA and CDR2 SQIVND come from the germline V gene (reference sequence). The CDR3 runs to 14 residues. Trimming left V 5 bases short and J 6 bases short, with 14 bases between. CDR3 nucleotides: TGTGCCAGTAGTCCGCCGGGGGGGGCTCAGCCCCAGCATTTT. It translates to CASSPPGGAQPQHF. Complete variable domain (other parts from reference TRBV19 and TRBJ1-5): DGGITQSPKYLFRKEGQNVTLSCEQNLNHDAMYWYRQDPGQGLRLIYYSQIVNDFQKGDIAEGYSVSREKKESFPLTVTSAQKNPTAFYLCASSPPGGAQPQHFGDGTRLSIL.

The chain couples TRBV5-4 to TRBJ2-7; D might be TRBD2 (5 bases). V lost 0 bases, J lost 7 bases, and 11 bases lay in between. Germline loops: CDR1 SGHNT, CDR2 YYREEE (reference sequence). The CDR3 spans 13 residues. This CDR3 reads CASSLAGGREQYF. DNA of the CDR3: TGTGCCAGCAGCTTGGCAGGAGGAAGGGAGCAGTACTTC.

The chain combines TRBV6-4 with TRBJ2-3, with D possibly TRBD2 on 7 matching bases. Trimming pared 3 bases from V and 2 bases from J, leaving 9 bases between. CDR1 and CDR2 (germline): MRHNA, SNTAGT. The CDR3 covers 14 residues. DNA for the CDR3: TGTGCCAGCAGTGAGGGGGGGGCCACAGATACGCAGTATTTT. The encoded protein is CASSEGGATDTQYF.

This sequence joins TRBV2 and TRBJ2-7; 9 bases are a match to TRBD1. Germline-derived CDR1 and CDR2 are SNHLY and FYNNEI. The CDR3 consists of 13 residues. J gave up 3 bases and V 6 bases, and 3 bases lay outside the gene matches. The CDR3 region has the DNA TGTGCCAGCAGGGGACAGGGCAACTACGAGCAGTACTTC. Translated: CASRGQGNYEQYF.

The chain recombines TRBV7-3 with TRBJ1-1; D possibly corresponds to TRBD1 (5 bases). V lost 4 bases, J lost 1 base, and 7 bases lay in between. The CDR3 runs 13 residues. Germline CDR1 SGHTA, CDR2 FQGTGA. The CDR3 DNA follows: TGTGCCAGCAGCTGGGGGGAGAACACTGAAGCTTTCTTT. Translating gives CASSWGENTEAFF. Full variable domain (missing parts from reference TRBV7-3 and TRBJ1-1): GAGVSQTPSNKVTEKGKYVELRCDPISGHTALYWYRQSLGQGPEFLIYFQGTGAADDSGLPNDRFFAVRPEGSVSTLKIQRTERGDSAVYLCASSWGENTEAFFGQGTRLTVV.

The V gene is TRBV7-3, the J gene TRBJ2-1, with 7 bases matching TRBD2. The junction had 11 bases not matched to a gene; V was cut back by 5 bases and J by 7 bases. The length of the CDR3 is 15 residues. Germline CDR1 and CDR2: SGHTA and FQGTGA. The CDR3: CASSPGGSRTNEQFF. For the CDR3, the DNA is TGTGCCAGCAGCCCCGGGGGGTCTAGGACGAATGAGCAGTTCTTC. Supplemented by reference TRBV7-3 and TRBJ2-1, the full variable domain reads GAGVSQTPSNKVTEKGKYVELRCDPISGHTALYWYRQSLGQGPEFLIYFQGTGAADDSGLPNDRFFAVRPEGSVSTLKIQRTERGDSAVYLCASSPGGSRTNEQFFGPGTRLTVL.

V usage is TRBV28 and J usage is TRBJ2-7; possibly TRBD1 or TRBD2 for D (5 bases each). There are 15 residues in the CDR3. Trimming shortened V by 5 bases and J by 2 bases, and 16 bases separated the two germline ends. Germline V gives CDR1 MDHEN, CDR2 SYDVKM. The CDR3 coding sequence is TGTGCCAGCAGTAGAGAGAGGGCCAGGGCCTACGAGCAGTACTTC. This sequence encodes CASSRERARAYEQYF.

The CDR3 reads CASSTGRAYHEQYF. CDR3 coding DNA: TGTGCCAGCAGCACAGGTAGGGCCTACCACGAGCAGTACTTC. The chain employs TRBV5-8 and TRBJ2-7, with D tentatively TRBD1 (5 bases). This CDR3 has 14 amino acids. In germline, CDR1 is SGHTS, CDR2 YDEGEE. Trimming shortened V by 4 bases and J by 5 bases, and 16 bases separated the two germline ends.

The chain has TRBV19 and TRBJ1-2; 8 nucleotides match TRBD1. CDR3 length equals 13 residues. J gave up 8 bases and V 2 bases, and 4 bases lay outside the gene matches. CDR1 is LNHDA, CDR2 SQIVND, per germline (reference sequence). The CDR3, as DNA: TGTGCCAGTAGTATACGGACAGGGTACGGCTACACCTTC. This translates into CASSIRTGYGYTF.

The V gene is TRBV24-1, the J gene TRBJ2-1; 7 positions match TRBD2. J was trimmed by 3 bases and V by 3 bases; bases with no gene match: 7. The CDR3 has 16 residues. Germline V gives CDR1 KGHDR, CDR2 SFDVKD. The CDR3 reads CATSDRRGVNYNEQFF. DNA of the CDR3: TGTGCCACCAGTGATCGCCGGGGGGTCAACTACAATGAGCAGTTCTTC.

J is TRBJ2-5 and V is TRBV7-8, with 7 bases matching TRBD2. The CDR3 sequence is 16 residues long. The V gene's germline CDR1 is SGHVS and CDR2 FQNEAQ. The V segment lost 1 base and the J segment 2 bases; nucleotides outside the gene matches: 7. The CDR3 bases are TGTGCCAGCAGCTTAGGGGGGGACTATGATCAAGAGACCCAGTACTTC. Protein product: CASSLGGDYDQETQYF.